Each of the 13 T cell receptor beta chains below was sequenced from the same sample in a study of cytomegalovirus exposure and HLA in healthy donors. 13 Jbeta primers and 60 Vbeta primers were used for the PCR. Here immunoSEQ multiplex PCR was the method, and the copy in TCRdb shows in-frame clones only, minus some. Among just over 150,000 clones listed, around 82% were seen once. Sequencing was done on a sample of PBMCs. These receptors were collected from a woman between 45 and 60 years old in good health and CMV-seropositive.

This chain connects TRBV7-9 to TRBJ1-1, with D unresolved. The CDR3 is 15 residues long. V lost 1 base, J lost 0 bases, and 9 bases lay in between. The germline V gene has CDR1 SEHNR and CDR2 FQNEAQ (reference sequence). CDR3 sequence reads: CASSLGEALNTEAFF. CDR3 coding DNA: TGTGCCAGCAGCTTAGGTGAGGCCTTGAACACTGAAGCTTTCTTT.

The chain employs TRBV4-1 and TRBJ1-2; 8 bases align to TRBD1. This CDR3 is 17 amino acids long. Germline V lookup: CDR1 MGHRA, CDR2 YSYEKL. V lost 1 base, J lost 4 bases, and 11 bases stayed unmatched. CDR3 residues: CASSQGVGDRGSYGYTF. The DNA of the CDR3 is TGCGCCAGCAGCCAAGGGGTAGGCGACAGGGGATCCTATGGCTACACCTTC.

V usage is TRBV7-2 and J usage is TRBJ2-3, with 8 bases identical to TRBD2. V lost 2 bases, J lost 2 bases, and 6 bases stayed unmatched. The CDR3 is 16 amino acids. Germline CDR1 is SGHTA and CDR2 is FQGNSA. The CDR3 reads CASSLRAGGPTDTQYF. In DNA, the CDR3 is TGTGCCAGCAGCTTACGGGCGGGGGGCCCCACAGATACGCAGTATTTT.

This clone was observed a single time. The gene calls are TRBV27 and TRBJ2-7, with D possibly matching TRBD2 (5 bases). The V gene lost 10 bases and the J gene lost 0 bases, with 22 bases spanning the gap. The CDR3 sequence is 16 residues long. From germline, CDR1 is MNHEY and CDR2 SMNVEV (reference sequence). The CDR3 here is CAMFPGVRGSSYEQYF. The CDR3 DNA reads as TGTGCCATGTTCCCCGGCGTTCGGGGAAGCTCCTACGAGCAGTACTTC.

This clone showed up just once. The chain couples TRBV6-1 to TRBJ1-5; a weak D match, TRBD1 (6 bases). Trimming left V 6 bases short and J 4 bases short, with 13 bases between. The germline V gene encodes CDR1 MNHNS and CDR2 SASEGT. The CDR3 extends over 14 amino acids. The CDR3 is CASSKLQGNQPQHF. DNA for the CDR3: TGTGCCAGCAGCAAGCTACAGGGAAATCAGCCCCAGCATTTT.

V usage is TRBV6-1 and J usage is TRBJ2-1, with 11 bases that match TRBD2. The J segment lost 16 bases and the V segment lost 5 bases, leaving 10 bases of the junction unmatched. The CDR3 consists of 13 residues. Per germline, CDR1 MNHNS and CDR2 SASEGT. This chain's CDR3 is CASSMASGGYLFF. The CDR3 nucleotides read TGTGCCAGCAGTATGGCTAGCGGGGGGTACCTATTCTTC.

This clone was seen more than once but under ten times. The rearrangement uses TRBV9 and TRBJ2-2; D is undetermined. The CDR3 extends over 12 amino acids. With 3 bases removed from V and 6 bases from J, the gap between germline ends came to 6 bases. Germline CDR1 and CDR2: SGDLS and YYNGEE. CDR3 nucleotide sequence: TGTGCCAGCAGCGATATTCCCGGGGAGCTGTTTTTT. Translation gives CASSDIPGELFF.

This chain joins TRBV6-1 and TRBJ1-5, with D perhaps matching TRBD1 (5 bases). The CDR3 consists of 15 residues. The V gene lost 5 bases and the J gene lost 3 bases, with 14 bases spanning the gap. Germline V CDR1 and CDR2: MNHNS, SASEGT. The CDR3 loop is CASSTGTSNNQPQHF. The CDR3 nucleotides are TGTGCCAGCAGTACAGGAACGAGCAACAATCAGCCCCAGCATTTT.

The chain combines TRBV2 with TRBJ2-3; 8 nucleotides line up with TRBD2. The CDR3 totals 14 residues. In germline, CDR1 is SNHLY, CDR2 FYNNEI. V was clipped by 8 bases and J by 2 bases; unmatched bases: 6. CDR3 in DNA: TGTGCCAGCCAGACTAGCGCCGCCACAGATACGCAGTATTTT. Translation gives CASQTSAATDTQYF.

This sequence joins TRBV29-1 and TRBJ2-4; TRBD1 is a possible D gene (6 bases). This CDR3 has 14 residues. The germline CDR1 and CDR2 sequences are SQVTM and ANQGSEA. V was shortened by 6 bases and J by 9 bases, with 21 bases between the two germline ends. The DNA for the CDR3 is TGCAGCGTGCTTCGGCAGGGGATTTATGCCATTCAGTACTTC. Translating gives CSVLRQGIYAIQYF.

This clone was observed a few times. The chain recombines TRBV6-1 with TRBJ1-3; TRBD1 might be the D (6 bases). The CDR3 contains 14 residues. Trimming left V 1 base short and J 2 bases short, with 6 bases between. Germline loops: CDR1 MNHNS, CDR2 SASEGT. The CDR3 nucleotides are TGTGCCAGCAGTGAAGGGACAGCTGGAAACACCATATATTTT. It encodes CASSEGTAGNTIYF.

This rearrangement joins TRBV10-3 to TRBJ1-5, with D uncertain. Germline V CDR1 and CDR2: ENHRY, SYGVKD. V gave up 0 bases and J gave up 9 bases, with 18 bases separating them. CDR3 size: 16 residues. CDR3 amino acids: CAISESMETVKRPQHF. The CDR3 DNA sequence: TGTGCCATCAGTGAGTCGATGGAGACGGTAAAAAGGCCCCAGCATTTT.

Only one count was recorded for this clone. The CDR3 spells CASSAGGRSYEQYF. As DNA, the CDR3 is TGTGCCAGCTCAGCAGGAGGGCGGTCCTACGAGCAGTACTTC. This chain links TRBV18 with TRBJ2-7, with a weak D call TRBD2 (6 bases). Deletions cut 5 bases from V and 1 base from J, with 12 bases between. The CDR3 contains 14 residues. Germline V gives CDR1 KGHSH, CDR2 LQKENI. The whole variable domain, remainder taken from reference TRBV18 and TRBJ2-7, is NAGVMQNPRHLVRRRGQEARLRCSPMKGHSHVYWYRQLPEEGLKFMVYLQKENIIDESGMPKERFSAEFPKEGPSILRIQQVVRGDSAAYFCASSAGGRSYEQYFGPGTRLTVT.